The 6 T cell receptor beta chains in this list originate from one sample, sequenced in a study of cytomegalovirus exposure and HLA in healthy donors. The table came from immunoSEQ multiplex PCR; TCRdb's copy has only in-frame clones and leaves some out. The table shows about 75,000 clones, with over 80% occurring only once. What was sequenced was PBMCs. These receptor sequences come from a man in his thirties or forties in good health and CMV-seronegative.

This clone was observed a handful of times. This sequence joins TRBV5-5 and TRBJ2-5; D perhaps matches TRBD2 (5 bases). Between the trimmed V and J ends, which lost 0 bases and 3 bases, there was a span of 9 bases. CDR1 and CDR2 from the germline V gene are SGHKS and YYEKEE (reference sequence). This CDR3 spans 14 amino acids. The CDR3 region has the DNA TGTGCCAGCAGCTTGGAGAGGAGGAAAGAGACCCAGTACTTC. It yields the protein CASSLERRKETQYF.

The chain joins TRBV5-1 to TRBJ2-1, with TRBD2 matching over 11 bases. The CDR3 length is 16 residues. After removal of 4 bases from V and 6 bases from J, the junction contained 9 bases not matched to a gene. The germline CDR1 and CDR2 sequences are SGHRS and YFSETQ. This chain's CDR3 is CASSTVAGGQANEQFF. CDR3 nucleotide sequence: TGCGCCAGCAGCACTGTAGCGGGGGGGCAGGCCAATGAGCAGTTCTTC.

The chain recombines TRBV19 with TRBJ1-5; D gene uncertain. Between the trimmed V and J ends, which lost 3 bases and 3 bases, there was a span of 12 bases. The CDR3 is made up of 15 amino acids. Germline V lookup: CDR1 LNHDA, CDR2 SQIVND (reference sequence). CDR3 sequence (DNA): TGTGCCAGTAGTATTAGAGGTCTATACAATCAGCCCCAGCATTTT. Amino acids: CASSIRGLYNQPQHF.

The chain links TRBV7-9 to TRBJ1-1, with unresolved D. Trimming left V 5 bases short and J 0 bases short, with 10 bases between. The CDR3 is 14 residues long. The germline V gene encodes CDR1 SEHNR and CDR2 FQNEAQ (reference sequence). In DNA, the CDR3 is TGTGCCAGCAGCCTCGCCGGGGTGAACACTGAAGCTTTCTTT. This translates into CASSLAGVNTEAFF.

The V call is TRBV6-5, the J call TRBJ1-5; unclear D gene. From germline, CDR1 is MNHEY and CDR2 SVGAGI. The V gene lost 4 bases and the J gene lost 7 bases, with 8 bases spanning the gap. The CDR3 is made up of 12 amino acids. The CDR3 loop is CASSSSRQPQHF. CDR3 bases: TGTGCCAGCAGTTCTAGCCGCCAGCCCCAGCATTTT.

The chain employs TRBV6-5 and TRBJ2-5; 12 positions match TRBD1. The V and J ends lost 2 bases and 5 bases, in that order; junction bases with no gene match: 3. The CDR3 runs to 15 residues. Germline CDR1 MNHEY, CDR2 SVGAGI. The CDR3 bases are TGTGCCAGCAGTTACCGCGGGACAGGGGGCGAGACCCAGTACTTC. This sequence encodes CASSYRGTGGETQYF.